The T cell receptor (beta chain) under discussion was sequenced for a study of resident and recirculating memory T cells in vitiligo. Study-level background: Epidermis came from shave biopsies of lesional and nonlesional sites, plus PBMCs. General study results and limits: TCR sequences were not conserved across biopsy sites or patients.

The ends lost 6 bases at V and 0 bases at J; junction bases unmatched: 3. The CDR3 spans 14 residues. The germline V gene has CDR1 MGHRA and CDR2 YSYEKL. Remarks on this clone: Antigen specificity is unknown.

Patients' lesions had not changed for the previous 6 months. TCRdb's table, derived via immunoSEQ multiplex PCR, lists solely in-frame clones and lacks some. Altogether 60,000 to 80,000 clones are present, about nine tenths being singletons, with the ten largest covering 4.9%. The specimen was blood. The receptor was isolated from a male donor with vitiligo. The chain links TRBV4-1 to TRBJ1-1; 8 bases map to TRBD1. The CDR3 spells CASSYRGMNTEAFF. DNA for the CDR3: TGCGCCAGCAGTTACAGGGGGATGAACACTGAAGCTTTCTTT.